These 20 T cell receptor beta chains share one sample of origin, sequenced in a study of cytomegalovirus exposure and HLA in healthy donors. With 60 Vbeta and 13 Jbeta primers, the PCR was carried out. Generated by immunoSEQ multiplex PCR, the TCRdb table keeps only in-frame clones and is missing some. The sample has 250,000 to 350,000 clones; roughly 80% are singletons. The sample comprised PBMCs. These TCRs come from a girl aged 2 to 9 in good health and CMV-seronegative.

The J gene is TRBJ1-1, the V gene TRBV4-1; no firm D call. This CDR3 contains 14 residues. V dropped 4 bases and J dropped 3 bases, with 12 bases sitting between them. Germline V gene sequence: CDR1 MGHRA, CDR2 YSYEKL. The CDR3 DNA is TGCGCCAGCAGCCCGTCCTGGGAGGACACTGAAGCTTTCTTT. It codes for CASSPSWEDTEAFF.

This CDR3 is CASRPGQGMTEAFF. DNA for the CDR3: TGTGCCAGTAGACCCGGACAGGGGATGACTGAAGCTTTCTTT. The V gene is TRBV19, the J gene TRBJ1-1; 9 nucleotides match TRBD1. The ends lost 6 bases at V and 5 bases at J; junction bases unmatched: 7. In germline, CDR1 is LNHDA, CDR2 SQIVND (reference sequence). The CDR3 totals 14 residues.

This clone was detected once. J is TRBJ1-2 and V is TRBV2; 9 bases are shared with TRBD1. The CDR3 sequence is 14 residues long. The germline V gene has CDR1 SNHLY and CDR2 FYNNEI. Trimming cost V 5 bases and J 4 bases; bases outside gene matches: 5. As DNA, the CDR3 is TGTGCCAGCAGTTCACAGGGGGCGCGCTATGGCTACACCTTC. Encoded protein: CASSSQGARYGYTF. The full variable domain, completed using reference TRBV2 and TRBJ1-2, is EPEVTQTPSHQVTQMGQEVILRCVPISNHLYFYWYRQILGQKVEFLVSFYNNEISEKSEIFDDQFSVERPDGSNFTLKIRSTKLEDSAMYFCASSSQGARYGYTFGSGTRLTVV.

V and J are TRBV15 and TRBJ1-5; possibly TRBD1 for D (5 bases). Germline V gives CDR1 LNHNV, CDR2 YYDKDF (reference sequence). Trimming pared 0 bases from V and 6 bases from J, leaving 15 bases between. CDR3 size: 16 residues. The chain's CDR3 is CATSREVAGFAQPQHF. The CDR3 DNA sequence: TGTGCCACCAGCAGAGAAGTAGCAGGGTTCGCTCAGCCCCAGCATTTT. Supplemented by reference TRBV15 and TRBJ1-5, the full variable domain reads DAMVIQNPRYQVTQFGKPVTLSCSQTLNHNVMYWYQQKSSQAPKLLFHYYDKDFNNEADTPDNFQSRRPNTSFCFLDIRSPGLGDTAMYLCATSREVAGFAQPQHFGDGTRLSIL.

V gene TRBV5-1 combines with J gene TRBJ2-5; TRBD2 agrees at 9 bases. The J call may be wrong; the DNA end is better matched by TRBJ2-7. Germline CDR1 SGHRS, CDR2 YFSETQ. This CDR3 contains 15 residues. The CDR3 protein is CASSLGLAGSYEQYF. The CDR3 region has the DNA TGCGCCAGCAGCTTGGGGCTAGCGGGATCCTACGAGCAGTACTTC.

This chain links TRBV7-9 with TRBJ1-4; D is unclear. Deletions cut 1 base from V and 0 bases from J, with 9 bases between. Germline CDR1 is SEHNR and CDR2 is FQNEAQ (reference sequence). This CDR3 is built from 16 residues. The CDR3 here is CASSLEGGATNEKLFF. The CDR3, as DNA: TGTGCCAGCAGCTTAGAAGGCGGTGCAACTAATGAAAAACTGTTTTTT.

J is TRBJ1-6 and V is TRBV25-1; a possible D gene is TRBD1 (5 bases). The length of the CDR3 is 16 residues. Germline loops: CDR1 MGHDK, CDR2 SYGVNS. Trimming pared 1 base from V and 8 bases from J, leaving 15 bases between. CDR3 coding DNA: TGTGCCAGCAGTGAATGGGCAGGGAAAGAGGATTCACCCCTCCACTTT. This gives the protein CASSEWAGKEDSPLHF. Combining the CDR3 with reference TRBV25-1 and TRBJ1-6 gives the whole variable domain EADIYQTPRYLVIGTGKKITLECSQTMGHDKMYWYQQDPGMELHLIHYSYGVNSTEKGDLSSESTVSRIRTEHFPLTLESARPSHTSQYLCASSEWAGKEDSPLHFGNGTRLTVT.

This chain links TRBV2 with TRBJ2-6, with D perhaps given as TRBD1 or TRBD2 (6 bases each). Germline CDR1 and CDR2: SNHLY and FYNNEI. The length of the CDR3 is 15 residues. Between the trimmed V and J ends, which lost 6 bases and 3 bases, there was a span of 12 bases. The CDR3 loop reads CASREQGGGANVLTF. For the CDR3, the DNA is TGTGCCAGCAGGGAACAGGGAGGTGGGGCCAACGTCCTGACTTTC.

This chain connects TRBV19 to TRBJ2-7; D is perhaps TRBD2 (5 bases). The CDR3 extends over 14 amino acids. Germline V CDR1 and CDR2: LNHDA, SQIVND (reference sequence). V dropped 7 bases and J dropped 1 base, with 14 bases sitting between them. The CDR3 sequence: CASKVDGGSYEQYF. Written as DNA, the CDR3 is TGTGCCAGTAAGGTCGACGGCGGGTCCTACGAGCAGTACTTC.

The rearrangement links TRBV7-6 to TRBJ2-1, with D perhaps TRBD2 (7 bases). Per the germline V gene, CDR1 is SGHVS and CDR2 is FNYEAQ. The V and J ends lost 2 bases and 8 bases respectively, with 13 bases between them. CDR3 length: 14 residues. The CDR3 here is CASSLRGGVHEQFF. The CDR3 nucleotides read TGTGCCAGCAGCTTAAGGGGGGGGGTCCATGAGCAGTTCTTC. Variable domain in full (rest from reference TRBV7-6 and TRBJ2-1): GAGVSQSPRYKVTKRGQDVALRCDPISGHVSLYWYRQALGQGPEFLTYFNYEAQQDKSGLPNDRFSAERPEGSISTLTIQRTEQRDSAMYRCASSLRGGVHEQFFGPGTRLTVL.

This clone was picked up one time. V usage is TRBV20-1 and J usage is TRBJ2-7; no firm D call. The ends were cut back, 3 bases at V and 2 bases at J, with 2 bases in the middle. The CDR3 consists of 10 residues. Germline assignment: CDR1 DFQATT and CDR2 SNEGSKA (reference sequence). CDR3 DNA sequence: TGCAGTGCTAGTACCTACGAGCAGTACTTC. Its translation: CSASTYEQYF.

The chain carries TRBV9 and TRBJ1-4; tentatively, D is TRBD1 (6 bases). V shed 3 bases and J shed 3 bases, with 12 bases lying between them. The CDR3 is 15 amino acids. Looked up from germline, CDR1 is SGDLS and CDR2 is YYNGEE. CDR3 in DNA: TGTGCCAGCAGCGGAGGGGGGGCCTCTAATGAAAAACTGTTTTTT. Its protein is CASSGGGASNEKLFF.

This chain uses TRBV4-1 with TRBJ1-6; D gene ambiguous. The CDR3 sequence is 17 residues long. CDR1 is MGHRA and CDR2 is YSYEKL in the germline V gene. The V end lost 5 bases, the J end lost 9 bases, and 23 bases lay between the germline ends. The DNA of the CDR3 is TGCGCCAGCAGCACATACTACATACACGAAGGTGGTTCACCCCTCCACTTT. Residues: CASSTYYIHEGGSPLHF.

The chain carries TRBV6-6 and TRBJ2-7; 10 positions match TRBD1. This CDR3 is built from 16 residues. Germline V gives CDR1 MNHNY, CDR2 SVGAGI (reference sequence). Trimming at V came to 4 bases and at J to 2 bases, leaving 8 bases not matched to a gene. CDR3 sequence: CASSFYSGTGAYEQYF. The CDR3 coding sequence is TGTGCCAGCAGTTTCTATTCCGGGACAGGGGCCTACGAGCAGTACTTC.

In its sample, this clone was seen a few times. CDR3 DNA: TGTGCCAGCAGCCCCCAGGGGACTAGCGGGGGGGCGCCCTACGAGCAGTACTTC. Amino acid sequence: CASSPQGTSGGAPYEQYF. The rearrangement joins TRBV7-9 to TRBJ2-7; 16 bases line up with TRBD2. This CDR3 spans 18 amino acids. The J segment lost 2 bases and the V segment lost 5 bases, leaving 9 bases of the junction unmatched. Per germline, CDR1 SEHNR and CDR2 FQNEAQ (reference sequence).

This chain joins TRBV19 and TRBJ2-7, with TRBD1 matching over 8 bases. The CDR3 extends over 14 amino acids. Trimming removed 7 bases from V and 6 bases from J; junction bases left unmatched: 11. CDR1 and CDR2 from the germline V gene are LNHDA and SQIVND (reference sequence). The CDR3, as DNA: TGTGCCAGTATGGCGACAGGGGTTCGGGGCGAGCAGTACTTC. Amino acids: CASMATGVRGEQYF.

The chain has TRBV6-5 and TRBJ1-2; D is perhaps TRBD1 (6 bases). V gave up 4 bases and J gave up 8 bases, with 23 bases separating them. This CDR3 region has 16 residues. Germline CDR1 MNHEY, CDR2 SVGAGI. The CDR3 nucleotides read TGTGCCAGCAGTTTTATCGGAACTTACAGGGAGGGCGGCTACACCTTC. Amino acids: CASSFIGTYREGGYTF.

This chain uses TRBV9 with TRBJ2-4; D is possibly TRBD2 (6 bases). The CDR3 has 15 amino acids. The germline V and J ends were trimmed by 0 bases and 9 bases, with 16 bases remaining between them. The germline gives CDR1 SGDLS, CDR2 YYNGEE. This chain's CDR3 is CASSVGPSLGGIQYF. The DNA for the CDR3 is TGTGCCAGCAGCGTAGGGCCCTCCCTGGGAGGCATTCAGTACTTC. The whole variable domain, remainder taken from reference TRBV9 and TRBJ2-4, is DSGVTQTPKHLITATGQRVTLRCSPRSGDLSVYWYQQSLDQGLQFLIQYYNGEERAKGNILERFSAQQFPDLHSELNLSSLELGDSALYFCASSVGPSLGGIQYFGAGTRLSVL.

V is TRBV28 and J is TRBJ2-2; TRBD1 is a possible D gene (6 bases). Trimming pared 8 bases from V and 4 bases from J, leaving 17 bases between. Germline assignment: CDR1 MDHEN and CDR2 SYDVKM. The CDR3 sequence is 15 residues long. Here the CDR3 DNA reads TGTGCCAGCTCGGTTCAGGGGCGCGGCACCGGGGAGCTGTTTTTT. This codes for CASSVQGRGTGELFF.

This clone was observed a handful of times. The gene calls are TRBV28 and TRBJ1-1, with D perhaps matching TRBD1 (6 bases). The germline V gene has CDR1 MDHEN and CDR2 SYDVKM. The V end was cut by 6 bases, the J end by 8 bases, with 13 bases between. The CDR3 has 12 residues. CDR3 amino acids: CASRQGRQEAFF. In DNA form, the CDR3 reads TGTGCCAGCAGACAGGGCCGCCAAGAAGCTTTCTTT.